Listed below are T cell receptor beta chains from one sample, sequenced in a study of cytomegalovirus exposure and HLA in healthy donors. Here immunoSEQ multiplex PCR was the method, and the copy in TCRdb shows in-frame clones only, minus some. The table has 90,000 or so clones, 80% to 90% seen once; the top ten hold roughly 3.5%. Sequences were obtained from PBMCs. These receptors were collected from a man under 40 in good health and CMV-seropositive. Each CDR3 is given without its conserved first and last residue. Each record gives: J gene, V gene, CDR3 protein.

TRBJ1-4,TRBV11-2,ASSLTGGTNEKLF
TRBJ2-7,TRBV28,ASSPGQSSYEQY
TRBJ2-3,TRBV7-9,ASSFRLGQTDTQY
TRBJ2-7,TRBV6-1,AIKREYSDYEQY
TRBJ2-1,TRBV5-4,ASSLTGGAYNEQF
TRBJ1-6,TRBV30,AWRRQGEGSPLH
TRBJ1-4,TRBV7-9,ASSLDSLPEKLF
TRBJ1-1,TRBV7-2,ASSFGQGSEAF
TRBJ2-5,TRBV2,ASSERGRQETQY
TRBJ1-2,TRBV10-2,ASSGIINYGYT
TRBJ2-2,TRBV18,ASSRTQGNTGELF
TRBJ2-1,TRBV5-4,ASSLGTQTVGPNEQF
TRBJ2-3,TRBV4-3,ASSQRGGPHPTDTQY
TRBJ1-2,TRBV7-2,ASSPPAGRNYGYT
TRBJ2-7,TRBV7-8,ASSFPDGSSYEQY
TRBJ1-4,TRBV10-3,AISDGQGATNEKLF
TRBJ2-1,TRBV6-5,ASRDLAGSGNEQF
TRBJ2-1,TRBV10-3,AISTDTDNEQF
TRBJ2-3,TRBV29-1,SVDRGADTQY
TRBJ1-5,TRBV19,ASSNKRTGNWSIRNQPQH
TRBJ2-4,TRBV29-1,SAEGETLAKNIQY
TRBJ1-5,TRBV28,ASSRPGSIQPQH
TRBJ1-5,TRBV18,ASSPPLGQGVGSNQPQH
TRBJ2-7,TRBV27,ASRQSLDRVDSYEQY
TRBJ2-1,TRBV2,ASSPYVTSEKYNEQF
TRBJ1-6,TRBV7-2,ASSLGRDDSPLH
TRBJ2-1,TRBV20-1,SAVVGPEQF
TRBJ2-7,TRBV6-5,ASSPGGYEQY
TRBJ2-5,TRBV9,ASSGGLAAQETQY
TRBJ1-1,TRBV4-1,ASSQDPGQGWTEAF
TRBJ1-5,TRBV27,ASSSGTGGIAQH
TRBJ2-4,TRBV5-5,ASSGTGVLNIQY
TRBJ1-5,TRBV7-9,ASSPGGNQPQH
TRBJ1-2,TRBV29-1,SVVQGDGYGYT
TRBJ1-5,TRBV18,ASSPDRGSNQPQH
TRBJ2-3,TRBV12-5,ASGLVPSSSSTDTQY
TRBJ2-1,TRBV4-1,ASSLPVLAGGSYNEQF
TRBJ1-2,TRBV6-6,ASSYETNYGYT
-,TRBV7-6,ASSLGSYEQY
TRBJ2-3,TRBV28,ASSFEGGHGDTQY
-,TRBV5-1,ASSGGAGSSYEQY
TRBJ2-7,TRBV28,ASRGGLRFEQY
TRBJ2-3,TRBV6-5,ASSYESSGGTDTQY
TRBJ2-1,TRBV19,ASSTLAEQF
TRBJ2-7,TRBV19,ASSIWTGGLYEQY
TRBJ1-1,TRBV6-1,AVQGVMNTEAF
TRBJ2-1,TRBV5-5,ASSLRLAGVSNEQF
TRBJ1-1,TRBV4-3,ASSQWTGGNTEAF
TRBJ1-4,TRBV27,ASSYGTGGEKLF
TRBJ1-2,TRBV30,AWSRPGTVIYGYT
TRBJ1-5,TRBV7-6,ASSLGAGGGQYSNQPQH
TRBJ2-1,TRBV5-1,ASSLGLAGFYEQF
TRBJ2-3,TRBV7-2,ASSPTGGWGDTQY